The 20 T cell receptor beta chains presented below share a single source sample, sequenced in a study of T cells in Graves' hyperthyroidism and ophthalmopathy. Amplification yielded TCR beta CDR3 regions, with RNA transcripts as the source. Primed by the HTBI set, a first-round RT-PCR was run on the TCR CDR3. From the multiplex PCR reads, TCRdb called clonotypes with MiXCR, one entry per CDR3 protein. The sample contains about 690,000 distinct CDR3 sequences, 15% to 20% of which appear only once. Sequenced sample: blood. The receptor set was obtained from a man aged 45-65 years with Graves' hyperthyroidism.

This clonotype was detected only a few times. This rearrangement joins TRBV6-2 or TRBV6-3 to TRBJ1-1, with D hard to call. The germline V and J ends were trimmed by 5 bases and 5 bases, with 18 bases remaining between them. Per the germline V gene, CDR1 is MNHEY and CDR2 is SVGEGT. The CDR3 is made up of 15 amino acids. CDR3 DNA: TGTGCCAGCAGTGCCGGTGGAGCGGGTGGGACTGAAGCTTTCTTT. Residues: CASSAGGAGGTEAFF.

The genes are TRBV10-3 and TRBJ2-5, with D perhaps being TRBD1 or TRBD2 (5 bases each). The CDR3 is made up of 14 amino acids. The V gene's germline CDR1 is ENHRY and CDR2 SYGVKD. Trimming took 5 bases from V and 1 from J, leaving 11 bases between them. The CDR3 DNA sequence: TGTGCCATCAGTACCGCCGGGACCCAAGAGACCCAGTACTTC. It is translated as CAISTAGTQETQYF.

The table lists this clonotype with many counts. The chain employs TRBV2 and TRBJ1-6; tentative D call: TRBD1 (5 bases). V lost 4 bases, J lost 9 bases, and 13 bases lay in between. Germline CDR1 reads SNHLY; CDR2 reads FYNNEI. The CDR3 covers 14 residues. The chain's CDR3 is CASSGDSGSSPLHF. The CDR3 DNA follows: TGTGCCAGCAGTGGAGACAGTGGTAGTTCACCCCTCCACTTT.

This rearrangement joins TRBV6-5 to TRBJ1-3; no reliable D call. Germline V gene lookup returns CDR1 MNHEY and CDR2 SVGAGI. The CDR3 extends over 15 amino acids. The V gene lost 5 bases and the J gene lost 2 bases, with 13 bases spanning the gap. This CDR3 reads CASSPVAGAGNTIYF. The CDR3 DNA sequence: TGTGCCAGCAGTCCCGTGGCTGGGGCTGGAAACACCATATATTTT.

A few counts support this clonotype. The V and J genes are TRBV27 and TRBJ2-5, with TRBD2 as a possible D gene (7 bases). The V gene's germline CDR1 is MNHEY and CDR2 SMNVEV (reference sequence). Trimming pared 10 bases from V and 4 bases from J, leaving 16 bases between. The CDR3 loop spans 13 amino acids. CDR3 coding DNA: TGTGCCACCAAGGGGGGGGCGGGAGAGACCCAGTACTTC. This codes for CATKGGAGETQYF.

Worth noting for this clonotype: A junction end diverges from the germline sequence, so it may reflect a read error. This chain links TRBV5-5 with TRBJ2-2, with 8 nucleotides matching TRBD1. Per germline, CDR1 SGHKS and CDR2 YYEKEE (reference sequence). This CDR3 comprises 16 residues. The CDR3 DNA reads TGTGCCAGCAGCCCTCCGGACAGGGATATCACCGGGAAGCTGTTTTTT. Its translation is CASSPPDRDITGKLFF.

CDR3 residues: CAISSGPGYEQYF. CDR3 nucleotides: TGTGCCATCAGTAGCGGTCCAGGATACGAGCAGTACTTC. The V and J genes are TRBV10-3 and TRBJ2-7; D might be TRBD2 (5 bases). V lost 5 bases and J lost 4, with 12 bases in between. Germline-derived CDR1 and CDR2 are ENHRY and SYGVKD. This CDR3 comprises 13 residues.

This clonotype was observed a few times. This CDR3 reads CSARHPPLDEQFF. The DNA of the CDR3 is TGCAGTGCTAGACATCCCCCCCTGGATGAGCAGTTCTTC. The chain uses TRBV20-1 and TRBJ2-1; D call uncertain. V shed 2 bases and J shed 8 bases, with 13 bases lying between them. Per the germline V gene, CDR1 is DFQATT and CDR2 is SNEGSKA (reference sequence). The CDR3 extends over 13 amino acids.

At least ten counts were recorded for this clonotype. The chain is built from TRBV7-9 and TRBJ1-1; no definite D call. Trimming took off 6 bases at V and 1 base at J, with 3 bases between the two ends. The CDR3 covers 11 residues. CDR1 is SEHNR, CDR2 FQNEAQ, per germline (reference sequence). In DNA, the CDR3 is TGTGCCAGCAGGGGGAACACTGAAGCTTTCTTT. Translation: CASRGNTEAFF.

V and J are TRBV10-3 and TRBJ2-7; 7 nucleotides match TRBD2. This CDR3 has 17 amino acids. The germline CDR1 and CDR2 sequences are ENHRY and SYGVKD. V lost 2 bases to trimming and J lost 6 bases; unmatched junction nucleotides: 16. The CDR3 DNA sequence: TGTGCCATCAGTGAGGCGGGAGCCCGGTCAGGTCCCCCCGAGCAGTACTTC. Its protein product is CAISEAGARSGPPEQYF.

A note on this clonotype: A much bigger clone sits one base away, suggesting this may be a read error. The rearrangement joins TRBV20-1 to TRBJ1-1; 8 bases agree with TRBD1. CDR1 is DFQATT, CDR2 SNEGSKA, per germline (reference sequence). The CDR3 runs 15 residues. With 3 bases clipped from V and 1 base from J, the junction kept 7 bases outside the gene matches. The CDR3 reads CSASHWGQANTEAFF. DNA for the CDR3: TGCAGTGCTAGCCATTGGGGACAGGCGAACACTGAAGCTTTCTTT.

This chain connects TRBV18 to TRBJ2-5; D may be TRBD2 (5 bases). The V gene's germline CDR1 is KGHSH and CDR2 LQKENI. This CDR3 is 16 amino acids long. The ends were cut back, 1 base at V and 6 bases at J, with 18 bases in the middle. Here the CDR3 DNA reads TGTGCCAGCTCACCACTAGGACCACTCCGCGGGCAGACCCAGTACTTC. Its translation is CASSPLGPLRGQTQYF.

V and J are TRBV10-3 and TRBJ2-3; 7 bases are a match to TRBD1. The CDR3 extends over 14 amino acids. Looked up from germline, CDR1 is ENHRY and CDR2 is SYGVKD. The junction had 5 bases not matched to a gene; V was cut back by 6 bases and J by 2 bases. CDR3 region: CAIRTDRDTDTQYF. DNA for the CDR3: TGTGCCATCAGGACAGACAGGGACACAGATACGCAGTATTTT.

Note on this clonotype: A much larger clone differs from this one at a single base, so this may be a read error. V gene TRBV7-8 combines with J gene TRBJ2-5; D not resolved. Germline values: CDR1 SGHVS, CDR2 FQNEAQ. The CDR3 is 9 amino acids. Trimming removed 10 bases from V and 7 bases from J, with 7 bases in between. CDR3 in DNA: TGTGCCACCGAAGGGACCCAGTACTTC. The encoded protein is CATEGTQYF.

The CDR3 spells CASSPGLEPSGRVSNEQYF. DNA of the CDR3: TGTGCCAGCAGTCCAGGACTGGAGCCTAGCGGGAGGGTTAGCAACGAGCAGTACTTC. This rearrangement joins TRBV27 to TRBJ2-7; 12 bases agree with TRBD2. The CDR3 covers 19 residues. The ends lost 5 bases at V and 5 bases at J; junction bases unmatched: 19. Looked up from germline, CDR1 is MNHEY and CDR2 is SMNVEV (reference sequence).

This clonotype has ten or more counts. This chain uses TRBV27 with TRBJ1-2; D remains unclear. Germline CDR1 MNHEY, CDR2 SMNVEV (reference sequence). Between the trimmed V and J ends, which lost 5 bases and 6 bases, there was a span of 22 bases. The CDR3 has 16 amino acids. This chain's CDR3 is CASSRFTHPLKDGYTF. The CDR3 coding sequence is TGTGCCAGCAGTCGGTTTACACATCCCCTCAAGGATGGCTACACCTTC.

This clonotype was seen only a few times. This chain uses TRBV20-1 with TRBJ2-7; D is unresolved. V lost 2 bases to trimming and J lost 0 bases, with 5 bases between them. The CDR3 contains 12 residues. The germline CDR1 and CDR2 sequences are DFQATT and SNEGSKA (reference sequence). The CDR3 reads CSARQNSYEQYF. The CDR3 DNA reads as TGCAGTGCTAGACAGAACTCCTACGAGCAGTACTTC.

The chain's CDR3 is CASSPVPTGLAADTQYF. The CDR3 DNA follows: TGTGCCAGCAGCCCAGTTCCGACGGGACTAGCGGCAGATACGCAGTATTTT. This sequence joins TRBV7-3 and TRBJ2-3, with 11 bases aligning to TRBD2. V lost 5 bases, J lost 4 bases, and 11 bases stayed unmatched. CDR1 is SGHTA, CDR2 FQGTGA, per germline. CDR3 size: 17 residues.

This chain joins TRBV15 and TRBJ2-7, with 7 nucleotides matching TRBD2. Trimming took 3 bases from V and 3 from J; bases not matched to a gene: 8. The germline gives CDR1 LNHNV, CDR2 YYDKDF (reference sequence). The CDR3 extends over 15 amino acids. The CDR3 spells CATSSGGRSVYEQYF. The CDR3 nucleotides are TGTGCCACCAGCAGTGGCGGGAGAAGCGTCTACGAGCAGTACTTC.

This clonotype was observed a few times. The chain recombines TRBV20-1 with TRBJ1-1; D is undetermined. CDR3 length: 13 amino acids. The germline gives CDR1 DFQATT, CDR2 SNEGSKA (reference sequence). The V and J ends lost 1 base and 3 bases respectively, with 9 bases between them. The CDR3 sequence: CSARGPGYTEAFF. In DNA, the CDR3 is TGCAGTGCTAGAGGTCCAGGATACACTGAAGCTTTCTTT.